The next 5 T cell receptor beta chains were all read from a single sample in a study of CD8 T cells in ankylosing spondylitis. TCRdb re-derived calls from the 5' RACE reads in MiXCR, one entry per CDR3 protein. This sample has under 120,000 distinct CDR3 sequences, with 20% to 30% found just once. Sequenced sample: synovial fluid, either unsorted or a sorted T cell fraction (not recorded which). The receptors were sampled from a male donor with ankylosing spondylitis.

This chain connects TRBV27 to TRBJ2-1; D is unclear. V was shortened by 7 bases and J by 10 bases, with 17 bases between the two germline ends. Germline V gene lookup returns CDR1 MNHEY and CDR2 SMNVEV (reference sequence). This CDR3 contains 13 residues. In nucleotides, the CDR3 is TGTGCCAGCATACCCAAGGAGAGCCAGGAGCAGTTCTTC. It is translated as CASIPKESQEQFF.

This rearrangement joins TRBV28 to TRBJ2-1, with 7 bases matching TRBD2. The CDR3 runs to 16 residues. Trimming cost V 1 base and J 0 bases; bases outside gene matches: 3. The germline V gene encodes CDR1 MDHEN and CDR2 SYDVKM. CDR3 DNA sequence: TGTGCCAGCAGTTTATTTCGCGGGAGCTCCTACAATGAGCAGTTCTTC. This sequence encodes CASSLFRGSSYNEQFF.

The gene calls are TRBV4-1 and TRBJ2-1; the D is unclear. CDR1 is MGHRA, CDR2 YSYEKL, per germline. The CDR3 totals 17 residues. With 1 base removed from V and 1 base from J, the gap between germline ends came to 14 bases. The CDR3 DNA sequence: TGCGCCAGCAGCCAAGCTCCGGCGGTCGGTTCCTACAATGAGCAGTTCTTC. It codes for CASSQAPAVGSYNEQFF.

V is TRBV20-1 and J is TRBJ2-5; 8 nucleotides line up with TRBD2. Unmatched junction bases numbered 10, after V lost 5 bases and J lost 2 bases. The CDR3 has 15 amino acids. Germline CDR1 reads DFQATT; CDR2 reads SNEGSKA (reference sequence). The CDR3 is CSAPPPTSGQETQYF. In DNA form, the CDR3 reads TGCAGTGCTCCTCCACCCACTAGCGGACAAGAGACCCAGTACTTC.

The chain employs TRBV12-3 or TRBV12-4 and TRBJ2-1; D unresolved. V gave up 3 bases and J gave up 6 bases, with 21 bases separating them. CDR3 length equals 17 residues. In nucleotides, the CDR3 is TGTGCCAGCAGTTTGGTATACACCTCGTTTGAGAGCAATGAGCAGTTCTTC. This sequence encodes CASSLVYTSFESNEQFF.